One T cell receptor beta chain is described in this entry. The data are from a study of blood T cell repertoires in COVID-19. Across the whole study: COVID-19 samples from acute and convalescent phases originated in the United States, Italy and Spain. PBMCs, B-cell-depleted T cells, or T cells were the source of the cDNA or gDNA that made up the material.

Authors' data handling: By means of reference gene primer amplification, nucleated cell counts were estimated. Sequencing was performed with immunoSEQ multiplex PCR; in TCRdb, only in-frame clones are kept and a portion is missing. V and J calls plus clone size are reproduced from that table; the DNA served to infer D and trimming. The profile shows approximately 190,000 clones, about 88% of them singletons. J lost 10 bases, V lost 2 bases, and 13 bases had no gene match. The CDR3 runs to 14 residues. In germline, CDR1 is GTSNPN, CDR2 SVGIG (reference sequence). What was sequenced was peripheral blood. The TCR originated in a woman aged 40 to 49 who had recovered from COVID-19. The J gene is TRBJ1-2, the V gene TRBV30; 7 bases map to TRBD1. CDR3 residues: CAWSSPGQTSAYTF. The CDR3 bases are TGTGCCTGGAGTTCACCGGGACAGACCTCTGCCTACACCTTC.